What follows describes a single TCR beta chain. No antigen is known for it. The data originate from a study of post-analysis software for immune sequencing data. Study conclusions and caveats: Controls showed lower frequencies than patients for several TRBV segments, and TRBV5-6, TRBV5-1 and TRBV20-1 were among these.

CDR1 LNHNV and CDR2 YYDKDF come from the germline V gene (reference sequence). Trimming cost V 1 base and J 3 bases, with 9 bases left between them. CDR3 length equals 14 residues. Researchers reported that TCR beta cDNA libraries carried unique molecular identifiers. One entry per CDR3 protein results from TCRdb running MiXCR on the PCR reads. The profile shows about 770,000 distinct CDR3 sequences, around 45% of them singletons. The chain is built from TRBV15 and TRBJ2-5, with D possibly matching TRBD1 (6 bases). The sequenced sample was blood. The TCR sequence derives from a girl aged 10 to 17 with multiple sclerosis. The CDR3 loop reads CATSRGAGEETQYF. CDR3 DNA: TGTGCCACCAGCAGAGGGGCAGGGGAAGAGACCCAGTACTTC.